Below, 12 T cell receptor beta chains from the same sample are listed, as sequenced in a study of PD-1 blockade in mismatch repair-deficient tumors. The protocol was immunoSEQ multiplex PCR, while the TCRdb copy is restricted to in-frame clones and leaves out a portion. The data show 38,000 or so clones, approximately 81% seen once. This specimen consisted of peripheral blood, obtained around 75 weeks after starting pembrolizumab. These receptors all come from an adult with mismatch repair-deficient cancer.

As for this clone: The DNA is left out, because the CDR3 cannot be placed on it with certainty; the CDR3 is given as TCRdb lists it. V is TRBV21-1 and J is TRBJ2-3; the D call of TRBD1 is as the table states it, not checked on the DNA. TRBV21-1 is an annotated pseudogene. The CDR3 region is 18 residues in length, termini included. The CDR3 reads CASSIVGPGATVPDTQYF.

The rearrangement uses TRBV6-1 and TRBJ1-4, with D unresolved. The V and J ends lost 3 bases and 8 bases respectively, with 10 bases between them. The CDR3 has 13 amino acids. CDR1 is MNHNS and CDR2 is SASEGT in the germline V gene. The CDR3 DNA reads as TGTGCCAGCAGTGACCTGCTTGAGGAAAAACTGTTTTTT. It specifies CASSDLLEEKLFF.

The J gene is TRBJ1-1, the V gene TRBV7-2; D unresolved. CDR1 is SGHTA, CDR2 FQGNSA, per germline. The V gene lost 1 base and the J gene lost 7 bases, with 16 bases spanning the gap. The CDR3 contains 15 residues. The chain's CDR3 is CASSLVGRLVSEAFF. In DNA form, the CDR3 reads TGTGCCAGCAGCTTAGTAGGGAGGCTCGTGAGTGAAGCTTTCTTT.

This clone turned up a few times. The chain employs TRBV19 and TRBJ2-7; D may be TRBD2 (6 bases). The ends were cut back, 2 bases at V and 3 bases at J, with 11 bases in the middle. The V gene's germline CDR1 is LNHDA and CDR2 SQIVND (reference sequence). This CDR3 comprises 14 residues. The CDR3 reads CASSITGRSYEQYF. The DNA for the CDR3 is TGTGCCAGTAGTATAACCGGGAGAAGCTACGAGCAGTACTTC.

This clone was recorded once. This sequence joins TRBV6-4 and TRBJ2-3, with 8 bases matching TRBD2. The CDR3 has 14 amino acids. V shed 4 bases, J shed 1 base, and the junction held 1 base outside the gene matches. CDR1 and CDR2 from the germline V gene are MRHNA and SNTAGT. The CDR3 here is CASSVLAGTDTQYF. CDR3 DNA sequence: TGTGCCAGCAGTGTACTAGCGGGCACAGATACGCAGTATTTT.

The J gene is TRBJ2-7, the V gene TRBV27; 7 bases are shared with TRBD2. CDR1 and CDR2 (germline): MNHEY, SMNVEV (reference sequence). Trimming took 0 bases from V and 3 from J; bases not matched to a gene: 11. The CDR3 runs 17 residues. CDR3 sequence: CASSLSPGLGRRYEQYF. CDR3 DNA sequence: TGTGCCAGCAGTTTATCCCCCGGACTAGGTCGTCGCTACGAGCAGTACTTC.

The V call is TRBV23-1, the J call TRBJ2-3; either TRBD1 or TRBD2 may fit D (6 bases each). TRBV23-1 is marked as an open reading frame, function uncertain. The CDR3 consists of 17 residues. Trimming pared 4 bases from V and 0 bases from J, leaving 17 bases between. The CDR3 is CASSPKTGLTSTDTQYF. The CDR3 bases are TGCGCCAGCAGTCCCAAGACAGGACTAACTAGCACAGATACGCAGTATTTT.

There are a few counts of this clone. The V gene is TRBV19, the J gene TRBJ2-7; 14 bases match TRBD2. Germline V gene lookup returns CDR1 LNHDA and CDR2 SQIVND (reference sequence). With 6 bases clipped from V and 5 bases from J, the junction kept 12 bases outside the gene matches. This CDR3 region has 17 residues. CDR3 protein: CASSITGTSGSIDEQYF. The CDR3 DNA follows: TGTGCCAGTAGCATCACCGGGACTAGCGGGAGTATCGACGAGCAGTACTTC.

The V gene is TRBV18, the J gene TRBJ2-3; D perhaps matches TRBD1 (5 bases). Germline CDR1 is KGHSH and CDR2 is LQKENI. The CDR3 sequence is 14 residues long. Trimming took off 2 bases at V and 1 base at J, with 7 bases between the two ends. The CDR3 DNA is TGTGCCAGCTCACCATTAGGGGGCACAGATACGCAGTATTTT. Protein: CASSPLGGTDTQYF.

The gene calls are TRBV7-9 and TRBJ1-3; D gene uncertain. Trimming pared 5 bases from V and 4 bases from J, leaving 15 bases between. CDR3 length: 15 amino acids. Germline CDR1 SEHNR, CDR2 FQNEAQ (reference sequence). CDR3 amino acids: CASSNVGAQGNTIYF. The CDR3 DNA follows: TGTGCCAGCAGCAACGTGGGAGCACAGGGAAACACCATATATTTT.

CDR3: CASSSVSGREFNEQFF. In nucleotides, the CDR3 is TGTGCCAGCAGCTCCGTATCGGGGCGGGAGTTCAATGAGCAGTTCTTC. The rearrangement joins TRBV7-9 to TRBJ2-1; 7 nucleotides line up with TRBD2. The length of the CDR3 is 16 residues. The V segment lost 4 bases and the J segment 6 bases; nucleotides outside the gene matches: 12. CDR1 is SEHNR and CDR2 is FQNEAQ in the germline V gene (reference sequence).

This clone was seen only a few times. In DNA form, the CDR3 reads TGTGCCAGCAGCTCTCCGACAGGGGAGGATACGCAGTATTTT. Translated, it gives CASSSPTGEDTQYF. This rearrangement joins TRBV7-2 to TRBJ2-3; TRBD1 matches at 8 bases. This CDR3 has 14 residues. Germline-derived CDR1 and CDR2 are SGHTA and FQGNSA. Trimming took 4 bases from V and 6 from J; bases not matched to a gene: 6.